These 18 T cell receptor beta chains came from one sample sequenced in a study of T cells in Graves' hyperthyroidism and ophthalmopathy. Amplification of TCR beta CDR3 regions used RNA as the template. The HTBI primer set drove a first-round RT-PCR of the TCR CDR3. MiXCR, run by TCRdb on the multiplex PCR reads, gives a single entry per CDR3 protein. The table lists about 640,000 distinct CDR3 sequences, just under 45% of them singletons. The sequenced material came from peripheral blood or thyroid tissue (not recorded which). The source is an adult man with Graves' disease, either hyperthyroidism or ophthalmopathy (not recorded which).

This clonotype occurred many times. V gene TRBV10-3 combines with J gene TRBJ1-2; 8 nucleotides line up with TRBD1. V dropped 10 bases and J dropped 5; count of bases not matched to a gene: 3. Germline V CDR1 and CDR2: ENHRY, SYGVKD. The CDR3 is 11 residues long. The CDR3 loop reads CATRTGYGYTF. CDR3 nucleotide sequence: TGTGCCACTCGGACAGGGTATGGCTACACCTTC.

V usage is TRBV9 and J usage is TRBJ2-1; D perhaps matches TRBD2 (6 bases). V was shortened by 1 base and J by 0 bases, with 11 bases between the two germline ends. The CDR3 sequence is 16 residues long. Germline V gene sequence: CDR1 SGDLS, CDR2 YYNGEE. As DNA, the CDR3 is TGTGCCAGCAGCGTAAGTTTCGGGAGCTCCTACAATGAGCAGTTCTTC. Translation gives CASSVSFGSSYNEQFF.

V and J are TRBV20-1 and TRBJ1-1; a possible D gene is TRBD1 (5 bases). This CDR3 region has 13 residues. Germline V gives CDR1 DFQATT, CDR2 SNEGSKA (reference sequence). V gave up 2 bases and J gave up 1 base, with 8 bases separating them. The CDR3: CSARQGPNTEAFF. CDR3 in DNA: TGCAGTGCTAGACAGGGACCGAACACTGAAGCTTTCTTT.

The chain's CDR3 is CASKQVAGAETTNEKLFF. CDR3 sequence (DNA): TGTGCCAGCAAACAGGTGGCAGGGGCAGAGACAACTAATGAAAAACTGTTTTTT. V usage is TRBV2 and J usage is TRBJ1-4; a possible D gene is TRBD1 (6 bases). Germline CDR1 SNHLY, CDR2 FYNNEI. This CDR3 spans 18 amino acids. Trimming shortened V by 7 bases and J by 0 bases, and 21 bases separated the two germline ends.

This clonotype was seen a handful of times. The chain joins TRBV20-1 to TRBJ2-7; tentatively, D is TRBD1 (5 bases). V lost 0 bases, J lost 0 bases, and 6 bases lay in between. The CDR3 contains 13 residues. The germline gives CDR1 DFQATT, CDR2 SNEGSKA (reference sequence). CDR3 sequence reads: CSARDDSSYEQYF. The CDR3 DNA is TGCAGTGCTAGAGATGACAGCTCCTACGAGCAGTACTTC.

V is TRBV20-1 and J is TRBJ1-5; 7 bases fit TRBD1. V trimming: 5 bases; J trimming: 2 bases; junction bases outside the gene matches: 3. The germline V gene has CDR1 DFQATT and CDR2 SNEGSKA (reference sequence). The CDR3 is 13 amino acids. CDR3 in amino acids: CSAGQAGNQPQHF. The CDR3 bases are TGCAGTGCTGGACAGGCTGGCAATCAGCCCCAGCATTTT.

The chain recombines TRBV7-9 with TRBJ2-7; no reliable D call. The germline CDR1 and CDR2 sequences are SEHNR and FQNEAQ (reference sequence). This CDR3 comprises 13 residues. V lost 3 bases and J lost 6, with 12 bases in between. The CDR3 nucleotides read TGTGCCAGCAGCTTGGATCTCCTCGTCGAGCAGTACTTC. Its protein product is CASSLDLLVEQYF.

This rearrangement joins TRBV20-1 to TRBJ2-7; D unresolved. CDR1 is DFQATT and CDR2 is SNEGSKA in the germline V gene (reference sequence). This CDR3 has 12 amino acids. V lost 1 base and J lost 3, with 7 bases in between. The CDR3 DNA reads TGCAGTGCTAGAGGCCTGGGCTACGAGCAGTACTTC. This translates into CSARGLGYEQYF.

This clonotype was seen repeatedly, ten times or more. The chain employs TRBV6-5 and TRBJ1-5; 11 positions agree with TRBD1. Germline trimming cut 6 bases from V and 7 bases from J; bases unmatched to any gene: 8. Germline V gives CDR1 MNHEY, CDR2 SVGAGI. The CDR3 length is 15 residues. CDR3 coding DNA: TGTGCCAGCAGACCCGGACAGGGGGCATGGCAGCCCCAGCATTTT. Translation gives CASRPGQGAWQPQHF.

This clonotype was seen many times. The chain couples TRBV2 to TRBJ1-6; TRBD1 agrees at 11 bases. Per the germline V gene, CDR1 is SNHLY and CDR2 is FYNNEI. The V gene end was trimmed by 6 bases and the J gene end by 8 bases; junction bases not matched to a gene: 6. The CDR3 has 15 amino acids. CDR3 loop: CASRHRTGGDSPLHF. The CDR3 DNA sequence: TGTGCCAGCAGACACAGGACAGGGGGCGATTCACCCCTCCACTTT.

The CDR3: CASSIQMGLPTRETQYF. CDR3 nucleotides: TGCGCCAGCAGTATCCAGATGGGACTCCCCACCCGGGAGACCCAGTACTTC. J is TRBJ2-5 and V is TRBV10-1; D is perhaps TRBD2 (6 bases). The CDR3 extends over 17 amino acids. Between the trimmed V and J ends, which lost 5 bases and 5 bases, there was a span of 24 bases. Germline CDR1 is WNHNN and CDR2 is SYGVQD (reference sequence).

The V gene is TRBV7-9, the J gene TRBJ1-1, with 7 bases lining up with TRBD1. The CDR3 length is 16 residues. In germline, CDR1 is SEHNR, CDR2 FQNEAQ (reference sequence). V lost 6 bases and J lost 0; bases outside the gene matches: 10. This CDR3 is CASSYSGQLMNTEAFF. CDR3 coding DNA: TGTGCCAGCAGTTACTCGGGACAGCTTATGAACACTGAAGCTTTCTTT. The full variable domain, completed using reference TRBV7-9 and TRBJ1-1, is DTGVSQNPRHKITKRGQNVTFRCDPISEHNRLYWYRQTLGQGPEFLTYFQNEAQLEKSRLLSDRFSAERPKGSFSTLEIQRTEQGDSAMYLCASSYSGQLMNTEAFFGQGTRLTVV.

The chain employs TRBV7-9 and TRBJ1-6; TRBD1 is a possible D gene (6 bases). Between the trimmed V and J ends, which lost 3 bases and 6 bases, there was a span of 12 bases. Germline CDR1 is SEHNR and CDR2 is FQNEAQ (reference sequence). CDR3 size: 15 residues. The CDR3 is CASSFTRGVNSPLHF. The DNA for the CDR3 is TGTGCCAGCAGCTTCACCAGGGGTGTTAATTCACCCCTCCACTTT.

The rearrangement joins TRBV24-1 to TRBJ2-3, with D possibly being TRBD2 (6 bases). V was trimmed by 5 bases and J by 0 bases, leaving 8 bases between them. Germline-derived CDR1 and CDR2 are KGHDR and SFDVKD. This CDR3 region has 14 residues. The CDR3 loop reads CATSGTTSTDTQYF. The CDR3 nucleotides read TGTGCCACCAGTGGGACTACTAGCACAGATACGCAGTATTTT.

This clonotype was counted ten times or more. The gene calls are TRBV7-8 and TRBJ1-6; the match to TRBD1 covers 10 bases. This CDR3 comprises 17 residues. Germline V gene sequence: CDR1 SGHVS, CDR2 FQNEAQ. V lost 3 bases to trimming and J lost 9 bases; unmatched junction nucleotides: 11. CDR3 region: CASSFLSGTGASSPLHF. The DNA for the CDR3 is TGTGCCAGCAGCTTTTTATCCGGGACAGGGGCTTCTTCACCCCTCCACTTT.

V and J are TRBV10-2 and TRBJ2-3, with 14 bases that match TRBD2. Germline V gives CDR1 WSHSY, CDR2 SAAADI. Trimming at V came to 7 bases and at J to 6 bases, leaving 3 bases not matched to a gene. CDR3 size: 14 residues. Here the CDR3 reads CASMGLAGVDTQYF. Here the CDR3 DNA reads TGCGCCAGCATGGGACTAGCGGGAGTTGATACGCAGTATTTT.

The chain recombines TRBV12-3 or TRBV12-4 with TRBJ2-5; D unresolved. The V and J ends lost 4 bases and 0 bases respectively, with 3 bases between them. The CDR3 is made up of 12 amino acids. The CDR3 coding sequence is TGTGCCAGCAGTTGCGACCAAGAGACCCAGTACTTC. It encodes CASSCDQETQYF.

This clonotype was seen a handful of times. The rearrangement links TRBV20-1 to TRBJ2-7, with D possibly being TRBD2 (6 bases). V was clipped by 5 bases and J by 2 bases, with 7 bases between them. The CDR3 spans 11 residues. Per the germline V gene, CDR1 is DFQATT and CDR2 is SNEGSKA (reference sequence). The CDR3 DNA reads TGCAGTGCTGCGGGACCCTACGAGCAGTACTTC. Translation: CSAAGPYEQYF.